Detailed here is one T cell receptor beta chain. In the study's own analysis: Estimates of nucleated cell counts were drawn from the amplification of reference gene primers. Clones were read by immunoSEQ multiplex PCR, and TCRdb kept only the in-frame ones, dropping some. D and trimming come from the DNA, and the V and J calls and clone size come from that table. This table holds 220,000 or so clones, just under 85% found once. This specimen comes from a study of blood T cell repertoires in COVID-19. The wider study: The samples span acute and convalescent COVID-19 from the United States, Italy and Spain. From T cells, B-cell-depleted T cells, or PBMCs came the material, which was cDNA or gDNA.

The V and J ends lost 3 bases and 5 bases respectively, with 16 bases between them. The CDR3 has 15 amino acids. In germline, CDR1 is SGHTA, CDR2 FQGNSA. The chain joins TRBV7-2 to TRBJ2-5, with D tentatively TRBD1 (6 bases). This clonotype originated in a woman older than 75 with acute or convalescent COVID-19. Specimen: peripheral blood. DNA of the CDR3: TGTGCCAGCAGCTTGATTAGGGGGACCGGGGAGACCCAGTACTTC. This gives the protein CASSLIRGTGETQYF. Together with reference TRBV7-2 and TRBJ2-5, the CDR3 gives the full variable domain: GAGVSQSPSNKVTEKGKDVELRCDPISGHTALYWYRQSLGQGLEFLIYFQGNSAPDKSGLPSDRFSAERTGGSVSTLTIQRTQQEDSAVYLCASSLIRGTGETQYFGPGTRLLVL.